This entry is about one TCR beta chain. Its antigen is currently unknown. The data belong to a study of T cells in localized non-small cell lung cancer. Using immunoSEQ multiplex PCR, the repertoire was profiled, and TCRdb retains in-frame clones only, with some absent. The sample includes tens of thousands of clones, about 88% seen only once; the top ten take 4% to 4.5%. Whole-study findings and limits: Appearances in adjacent lung were noted for a median 57 of the top 100 tumor clones. Elevated circulating T cell density in blood was associated with longer overall survival. A single tumor region was sequenced, leaving heterogeneity possible. Uninvolved adjacent lung, not tumor, had the highest T cell clonality.

This CDR3 is built from 13 residues. V lost 6 bases to trimming and J lost 0 bases, with 8 bases between them. CDR1 is MNHEY, CDR2 SVGAGI, per germline. The material sequenced was peripheral blood, taken before any cancer treatment. The gene calls are TRBV6-5 and TRBJ1-1; D unresolved. The receptor was derived from a woman aged 40 to 75 with stage I lung adenocarcinoma. The CDR3 DNA is TGTGCCAGCAGCGATAGTATGAACACTGAAGCTTTCTTT. This codes for CASSDSMNTEAFF.